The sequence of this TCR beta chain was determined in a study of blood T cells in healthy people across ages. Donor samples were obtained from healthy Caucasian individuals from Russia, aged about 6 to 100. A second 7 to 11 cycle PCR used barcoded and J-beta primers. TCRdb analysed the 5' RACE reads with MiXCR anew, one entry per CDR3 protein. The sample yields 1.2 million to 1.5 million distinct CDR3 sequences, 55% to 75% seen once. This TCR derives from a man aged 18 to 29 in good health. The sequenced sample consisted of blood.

CDR3 protein: CASSYEGPFVQETQYF. DNA of the CDR3: TGTGCCAGCAGTTACGAGGGGCCCTTTGTCCAAGAGACCCAGTACTTC. The gene calls are TRBV6-6 and TRBJ2-5; D may correspond to TRBD1 or TRBD2 (5 bases each). The CDR3 totals 16 residues. Germline V gene data show CDR1 as MNHNY and CDR2 as SVGAGI (reference sequence). Between the trimmed V and J ends, which lost 2 bases and 1 base, there was a span of 14 bases.